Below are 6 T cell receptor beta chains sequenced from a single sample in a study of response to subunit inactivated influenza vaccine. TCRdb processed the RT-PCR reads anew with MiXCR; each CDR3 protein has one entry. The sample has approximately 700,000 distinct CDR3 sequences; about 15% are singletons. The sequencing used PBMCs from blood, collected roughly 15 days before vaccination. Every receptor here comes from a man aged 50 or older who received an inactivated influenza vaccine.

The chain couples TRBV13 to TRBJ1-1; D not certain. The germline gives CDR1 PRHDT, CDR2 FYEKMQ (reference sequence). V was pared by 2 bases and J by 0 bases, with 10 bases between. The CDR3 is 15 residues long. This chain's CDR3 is CASSLRPALNTEAFF. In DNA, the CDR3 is TGTGCCAGCAGCTTAAGGCCGGCGTTGAACACTGAAGCTTTCTTT.

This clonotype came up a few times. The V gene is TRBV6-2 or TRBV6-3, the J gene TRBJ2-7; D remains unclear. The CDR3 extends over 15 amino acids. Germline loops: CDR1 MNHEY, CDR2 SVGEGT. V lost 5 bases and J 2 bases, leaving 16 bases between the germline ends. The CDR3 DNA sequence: TGTGCCAGCAGTGCACCACAACTCACCACCTACGAGCAGTACTTC. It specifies CASSAPQLTTYEQYF.

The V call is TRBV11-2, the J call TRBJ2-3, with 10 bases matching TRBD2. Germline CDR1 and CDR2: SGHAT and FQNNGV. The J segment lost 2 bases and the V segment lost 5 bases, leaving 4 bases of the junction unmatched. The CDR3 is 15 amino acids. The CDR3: CASSQAGGPTDTQYF. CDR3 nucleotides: TGTGCCAGCAGCCAAGCGGGAGGGCCCACAGATACGCAGTATTTT.

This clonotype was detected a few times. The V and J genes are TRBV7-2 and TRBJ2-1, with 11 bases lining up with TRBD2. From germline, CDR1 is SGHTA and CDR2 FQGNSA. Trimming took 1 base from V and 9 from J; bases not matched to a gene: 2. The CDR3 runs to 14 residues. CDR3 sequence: CASSLVTSGSEQFF. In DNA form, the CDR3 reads TGTGCCAGCAGCTTAGTAACTAGCGGGAGTGAGCAGTTCTTC.

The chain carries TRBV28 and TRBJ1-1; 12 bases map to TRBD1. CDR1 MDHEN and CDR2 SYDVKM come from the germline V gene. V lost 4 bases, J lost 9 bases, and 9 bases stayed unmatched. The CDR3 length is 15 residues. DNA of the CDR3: TGTGCCAGCAGTTCTGCCGGGACAGGGGGCTTCAAAGCTTTCTTT. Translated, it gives CASSSAGTGGFKAFF. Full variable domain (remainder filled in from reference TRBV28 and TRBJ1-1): DVKVTQSSRYLVKRTGEKVFLECVQDMDHENMFWYRQDPGLGLRLIYFSYDVKMKEKGDIPEGYSVSREKKERFSLILESASTNQTSMYLCASSSAGTGGFKAFFGQGTRLTVV.

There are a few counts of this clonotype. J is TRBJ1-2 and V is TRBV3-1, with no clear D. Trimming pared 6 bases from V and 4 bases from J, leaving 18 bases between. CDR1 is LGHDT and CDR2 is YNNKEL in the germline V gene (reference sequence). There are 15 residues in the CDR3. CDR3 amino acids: CASSPTGRGTYGYTF. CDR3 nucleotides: TGTGCCAGCAGTCCAACGGGGAGAGGCACCTATGGCTACACCTTC.